This TCR beta chain was observed in a study of blood T cell repertoires in COVID-19. Study at large: Acute and convalescent COVID-19 specimens originated in the United States, Italy and Spain. The cDNA or gDNA used as material had been derived from T cells, B-cell-depleted T cells, or PBMCs.

Methods used by the authors: Using reference gene primer amplification, nucleated cell counts were estimated. Assay: immunoSEQ multiplex PCR; the TCRdb copy retains only in-frame clones and omits some. That table gives V, J and clone size, and the DNA gave D and trimming. This sample carries tens of thousands of clones, 90% of them seen once, and the ten largest clones take approximately 1.5%. The germline gives CDR1 GTSNPN, CDR2 SVGIG (reference sequence). The V and J ends lost 5 bases and 10 bases, in that order; junction bases with no gene match: 6. CDR3 length: 13 amino acids. The clonotype was recovered from a man aged 60 to 69 with acute or convalescent COVID-19. The chain employs TRBV30 and TRBJ2-1; TRBD2 matches 12 bases. Sequences were obtained from peripheral blood. The CDR3 protein is CAWGLAGSREQFF. The CDR3, as DNA: TGTGCCTGGGGACTAGCGGGAAGTAGGGAGCAGTTCTTC. Full variable domain (outside the CDR3, taken from reference TRBV30 and TRBJ2-1): SQTIHQWPATLVQPVGSPLSLECTVEGTSNPNLYWYRQAAGRGLQLLFYSVGIGQISSEVPQNLSASRPQDRQFILSSKKLLLSDSGFYLCAWGLAGSREQFFGPGTRLTVL.